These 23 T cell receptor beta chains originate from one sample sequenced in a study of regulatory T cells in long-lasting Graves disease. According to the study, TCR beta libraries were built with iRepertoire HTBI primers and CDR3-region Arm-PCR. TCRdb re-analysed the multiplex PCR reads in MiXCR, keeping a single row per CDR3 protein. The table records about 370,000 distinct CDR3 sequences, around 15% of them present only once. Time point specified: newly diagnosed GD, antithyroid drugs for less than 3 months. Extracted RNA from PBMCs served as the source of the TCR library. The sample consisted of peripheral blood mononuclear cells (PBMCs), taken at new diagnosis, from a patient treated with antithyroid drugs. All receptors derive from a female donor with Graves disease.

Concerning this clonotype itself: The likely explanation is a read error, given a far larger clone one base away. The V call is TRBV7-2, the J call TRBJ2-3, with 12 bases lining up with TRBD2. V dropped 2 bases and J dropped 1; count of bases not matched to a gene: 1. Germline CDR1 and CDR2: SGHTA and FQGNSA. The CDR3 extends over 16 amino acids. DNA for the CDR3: TGTGCCAGCAGCTTACGACTAGCGGGAGGCACAGATACGCAGTATTTT. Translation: CASSLRLAGGTDTQYF.

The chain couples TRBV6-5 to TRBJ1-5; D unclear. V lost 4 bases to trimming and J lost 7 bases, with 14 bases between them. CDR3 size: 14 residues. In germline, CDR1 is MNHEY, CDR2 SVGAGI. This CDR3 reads CASSFETRPQPQHF. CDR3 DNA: TGTGCCAGCAGTTTCGAGACACGTCCCCAGCCCCAGCATTTT.

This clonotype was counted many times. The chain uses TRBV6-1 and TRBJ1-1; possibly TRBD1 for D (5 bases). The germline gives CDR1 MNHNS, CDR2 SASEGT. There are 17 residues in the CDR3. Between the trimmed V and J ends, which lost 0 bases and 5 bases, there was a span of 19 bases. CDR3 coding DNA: TGTGCCAGCAGTGAAGCGCTTCGGGCAGGGTTGACGACTGAAGCTTTCTTT. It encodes CASSEALRAGLTTEAFF.

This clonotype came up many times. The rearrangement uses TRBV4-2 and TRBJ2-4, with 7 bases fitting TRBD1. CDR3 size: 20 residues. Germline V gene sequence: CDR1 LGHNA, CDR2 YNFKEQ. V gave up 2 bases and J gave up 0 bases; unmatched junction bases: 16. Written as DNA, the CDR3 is TGTGCCAGCAGCCAACCCAGATACTGGGACAGCCATCTAGCCAAAAACATTCAGTACTTC. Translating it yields CASSQPRYWDSHLAKNIQYF.

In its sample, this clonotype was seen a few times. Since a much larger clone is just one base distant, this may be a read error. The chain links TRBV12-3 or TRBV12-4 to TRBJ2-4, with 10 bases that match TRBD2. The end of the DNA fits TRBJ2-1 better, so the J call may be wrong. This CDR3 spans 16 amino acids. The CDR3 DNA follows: TGTGCCAGCAGTGGTCCCCTAGCGGGAGTCCCCAATGGGCAGTTCTTC. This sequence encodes CASSGPLAGVPNGQFF.

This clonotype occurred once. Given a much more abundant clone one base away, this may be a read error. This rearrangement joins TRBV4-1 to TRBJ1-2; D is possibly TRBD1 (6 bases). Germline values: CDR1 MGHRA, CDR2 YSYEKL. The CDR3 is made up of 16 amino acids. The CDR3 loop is CTSSQDHNRDGYGYTF. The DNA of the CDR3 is TGCACCAGCAGCCAAGATCACAACAGGGATGGTTATGGCTACACCTTC.

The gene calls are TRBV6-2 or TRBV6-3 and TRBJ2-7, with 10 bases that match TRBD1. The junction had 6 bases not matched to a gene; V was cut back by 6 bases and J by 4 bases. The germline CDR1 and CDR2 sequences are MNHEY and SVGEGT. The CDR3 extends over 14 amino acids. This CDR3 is CASRDRGARYEQYF. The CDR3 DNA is TGTGCCAGCAGGGACAGGGGGGCGCGATACGAGCAGTACTTC.

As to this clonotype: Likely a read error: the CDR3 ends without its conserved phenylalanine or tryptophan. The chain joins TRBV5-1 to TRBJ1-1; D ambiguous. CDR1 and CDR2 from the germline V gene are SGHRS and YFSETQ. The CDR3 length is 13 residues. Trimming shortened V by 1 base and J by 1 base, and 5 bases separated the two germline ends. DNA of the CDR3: TGCGCCAGCAGCTTGTCCAGGAACACTGAAGCTTTCGTT. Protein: CASSLSRNTEAFV.

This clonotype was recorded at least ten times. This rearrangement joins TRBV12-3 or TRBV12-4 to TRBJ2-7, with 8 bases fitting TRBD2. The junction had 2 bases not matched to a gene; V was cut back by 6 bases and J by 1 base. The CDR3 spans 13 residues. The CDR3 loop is CASRVAGSYEQYF. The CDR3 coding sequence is TGTGCCAGCAGAGTAGCGGGGTCCTACGAGCAGTACTTC.

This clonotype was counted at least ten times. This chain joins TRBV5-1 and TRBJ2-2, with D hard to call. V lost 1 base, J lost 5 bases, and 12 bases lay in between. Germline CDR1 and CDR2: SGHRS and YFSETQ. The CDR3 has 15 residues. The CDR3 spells CASSLQGRLTGELFF. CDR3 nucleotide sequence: TGCGCCAGCAGCTTGCAAGGGCGGTTAACCGGGGAGCTGTTTTTT. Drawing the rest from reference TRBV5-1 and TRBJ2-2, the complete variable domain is KAGVTQTPRYLIKTRGQQVTLSCSPISGHRSVSWYQQTPGQGLQFLFEYFSETQRNKGNFPGRFSGRQFSNSRSEMNVSTLELGDSALYLCASSLQGRLTGELFFGEGSRLTVL.

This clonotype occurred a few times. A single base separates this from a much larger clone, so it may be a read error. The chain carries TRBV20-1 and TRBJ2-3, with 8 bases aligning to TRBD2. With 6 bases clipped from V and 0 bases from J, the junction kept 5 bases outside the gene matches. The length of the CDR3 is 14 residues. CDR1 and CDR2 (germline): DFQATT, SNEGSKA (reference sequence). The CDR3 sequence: CSAPLAGSTDTQYF. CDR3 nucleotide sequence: TGCAGTGCACCTCTAGCGGGTAGCACAGATACGCAGTATTTT.

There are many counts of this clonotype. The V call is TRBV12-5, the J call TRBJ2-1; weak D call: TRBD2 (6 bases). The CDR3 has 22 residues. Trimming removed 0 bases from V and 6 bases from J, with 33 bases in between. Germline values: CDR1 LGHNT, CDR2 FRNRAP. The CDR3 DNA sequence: TGTGCTAGTGGTTTGGTACGTCTTATGGAGGAGGGGCGGATGTTGATGGGCAATGAGCAGTTCTTC. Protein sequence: CASGLVRLMEEGRMLMGNEQFF.

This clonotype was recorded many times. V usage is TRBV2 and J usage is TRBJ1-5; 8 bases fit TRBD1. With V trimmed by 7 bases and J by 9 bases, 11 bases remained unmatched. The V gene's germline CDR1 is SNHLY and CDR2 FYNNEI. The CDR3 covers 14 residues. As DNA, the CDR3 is TGTGCCAGCACCCTAGGGACAGGAGGCCTGCCCCAGCATTTT. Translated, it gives CASTLGTGGLPQHF.

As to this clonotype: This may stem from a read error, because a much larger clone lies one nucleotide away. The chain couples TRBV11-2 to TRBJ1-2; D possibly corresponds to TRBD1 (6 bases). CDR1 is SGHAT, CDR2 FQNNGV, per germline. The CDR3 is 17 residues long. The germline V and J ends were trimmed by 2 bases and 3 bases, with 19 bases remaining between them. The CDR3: CASSLRGAARRDYGYTF. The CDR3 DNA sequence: TGTGCCAGCAGCTTACGGGGGGCGGCCCGTCGGGACTATGGCTACACCTTC. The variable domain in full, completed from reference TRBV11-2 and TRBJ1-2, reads EAGVAQSPRYKIIEKRQSVAFWCNPISGHATLYWYQQILGQGPKLLIQFQNNGVVDDSQLPKDRFSAERLKGVDSTLKIQPAKLEDSAVYLCASSLRGAARRDYGYTFGSGTRLTVV.

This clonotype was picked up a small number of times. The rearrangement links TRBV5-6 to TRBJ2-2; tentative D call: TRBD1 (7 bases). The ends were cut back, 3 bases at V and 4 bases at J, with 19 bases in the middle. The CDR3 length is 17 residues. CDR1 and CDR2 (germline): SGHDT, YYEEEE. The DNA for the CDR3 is TGTGCCAGCAGCTACCTAGGGGGCGGAGGGAGCACCGGGGAGCTGTTTTTT. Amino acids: CASSYLGGGGSTGELFF.

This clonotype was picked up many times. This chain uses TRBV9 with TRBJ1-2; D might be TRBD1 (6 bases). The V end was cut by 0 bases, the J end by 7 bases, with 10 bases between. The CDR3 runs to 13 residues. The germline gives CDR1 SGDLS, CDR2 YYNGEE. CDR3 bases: TGTGCCAGCAGCGTAGAGGGGGTGACTGGCTACACCTTC. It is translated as CASSVEGVTGYTF. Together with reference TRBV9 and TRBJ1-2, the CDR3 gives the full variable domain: DSGVTQTPKHLITATGQRVTLRCSPRSGDLSVYWYQQSLDQGLQFLIQYYNGEERAKGNILERFSAQQFPDLHSELNLSSLELGDSALYFCASSVEGVTGYTFGSGTRLTVV.

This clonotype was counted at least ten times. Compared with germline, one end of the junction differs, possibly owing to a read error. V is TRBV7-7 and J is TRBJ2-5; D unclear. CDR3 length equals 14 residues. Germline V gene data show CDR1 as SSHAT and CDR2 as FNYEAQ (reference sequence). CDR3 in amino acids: CASSLVRVGETQYF. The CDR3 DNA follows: TGTGCTAGCAGCTTAGTCCGGGTGGGGGAGACCCAGTACTTC.

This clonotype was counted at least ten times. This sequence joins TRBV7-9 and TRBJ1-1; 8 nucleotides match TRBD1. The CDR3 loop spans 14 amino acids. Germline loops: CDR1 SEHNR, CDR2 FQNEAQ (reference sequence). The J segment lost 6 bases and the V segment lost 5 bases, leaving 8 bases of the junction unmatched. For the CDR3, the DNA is TGTGCCAGCAGCCTACGGACAGGGTTCGCTGAAGCTTTCTTT. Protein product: CASSLRTGFAEAFF.

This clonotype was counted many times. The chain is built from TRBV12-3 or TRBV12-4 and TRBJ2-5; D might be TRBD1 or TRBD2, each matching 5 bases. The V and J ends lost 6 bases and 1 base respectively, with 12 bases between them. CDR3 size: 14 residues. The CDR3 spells CASSYIGTQETQYF. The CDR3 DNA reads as TGTGCCAGCAGCTATATCGGGACCCAAGAGACCCAGTACTTC.

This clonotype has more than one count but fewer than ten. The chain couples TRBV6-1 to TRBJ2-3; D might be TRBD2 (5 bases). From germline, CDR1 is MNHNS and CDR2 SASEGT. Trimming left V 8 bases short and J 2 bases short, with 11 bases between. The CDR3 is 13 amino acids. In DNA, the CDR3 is TGTGCCAGCCAGGAGACTAACACAGATACGCAGTATTTT. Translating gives CASQETNTDTQYF.

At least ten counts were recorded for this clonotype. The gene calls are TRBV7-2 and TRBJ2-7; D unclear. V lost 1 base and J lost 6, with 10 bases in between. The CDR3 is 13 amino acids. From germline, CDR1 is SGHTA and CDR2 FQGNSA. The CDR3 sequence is CASSLDQVGEQYF. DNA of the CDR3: TGTGCCAGCAGCTTAGATCAGGTCGGCGAGCAGTACTTC.

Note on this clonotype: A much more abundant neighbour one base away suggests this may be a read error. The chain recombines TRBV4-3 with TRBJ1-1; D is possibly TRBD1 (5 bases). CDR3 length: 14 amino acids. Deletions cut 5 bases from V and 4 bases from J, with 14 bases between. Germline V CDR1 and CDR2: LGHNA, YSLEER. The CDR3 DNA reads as TGCGCCAGCAGCGACCCGCGAAGGGGCACTGAAGCTTTCTTT. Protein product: CASSDPRRGTEAFF.

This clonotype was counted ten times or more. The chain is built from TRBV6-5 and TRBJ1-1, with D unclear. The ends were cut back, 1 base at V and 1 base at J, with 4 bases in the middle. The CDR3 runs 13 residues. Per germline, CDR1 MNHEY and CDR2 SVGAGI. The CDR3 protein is CASSYWQNTEAFF. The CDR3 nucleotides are TGTGCCAGCAGTTACTGGCAGAACACTGAAGCTTTCTTT.